Listed here are 27 T cell receptor beta chains from one sample, sequenced in a study of blood T cell repertoires in COVID-19. The data were produced by immunoSEQ multiplex PCR, yet TCRdb's version contains in-frame clones alone and is incomplete. The data contain 250,000 or so clones, approximately 82% of them singletons. Material: peripheral blood. These receptor sequences come from a woman of 80 years or more with acute or convalescent COVID-19.

The V gene is TRBV28, the J gene TRBJ1-2; D is uncertain. Trimming removed 5 bases at V and 8 bases at J, with 15 bases between. The CDR3 consists of 13 residues. CDR1 MDHEN and CDR2 SYDVKM come from the germline V gene. The CDR3 sequence: CASSPGSHKGYTF. CDR3 bases: TGTGCCAGCAGTCCCGGGTCCCATAAGGGCTACACCTTC.

The genes are TRBV5-1 and TRBJ2-3; a possible D gene is TRBD2 (6 bases). The CDR3 has 14 amino acids. Germline lookup yields CDR1 SGHRS and CDR2 YFSETQ. Between the trimmed V and J ends, which lost 2 bases and 5 bases, there was a span of 12 bases. The CDR3 loop reads CASSFTGGRDTQYF. The CDR3, as DNA: TGCGCCAGCAGCTTTACCGGGGGAAGAGATACGCAGTATTTT.

The chain employs TRBV9 and TRBJ2-1; 9 bases are a match to TRBD2. The CDR3 totals 14 residues. The V gene's germline CDR1 is SGDLS and CDR2 YYNGEE. Trimming took 0 bases from V and 9 from J; bases not matched to a gene: 4. In DNA, the CDR3 is TGTGCCAGCAGCGTAGGGGTGACTAGCGGTGAGCAGTTCTTC. Protein sequence: CASSVGVTSGEQFF.

The chain couples TRBV19 to TRBJ1-1; the match to TRBD1 covers 7 bases. The trim removed 10 bases at V and 2 bases at J, leaving 4 bases unmatched. From germline, CDR1 is LNHDA and CDR2 SQIVND (reference sequence). This CDR3 is 12 amino acids long. The CDR3 DNA sequence: TGTGCCACCAGGACAGGAAACACTGAAGCTTTCTTT. This encodes CATRTGNTEAFF.

The chain combines TRBV3-1 (or the pseudogene TRBV3-2) with TRBJ2-1, with 7 bases matching TRBD1. The germline V gene encodes CDR1 LGHDT and CDR2 YNNKEL (reference sequence). CDR3 length: 15 amino acids. Unmatched junction bases numbered 11, after V lost 5 bases and J lost 7 bases. The CDR3 region has the DNA TGTGCCAGCAGCTCCCGACAGGGAGTTAGAAATGAGCAGTTCTTC. Its translation is CASSSRQGVRNEQFF.

J is TRBJ2-3 and V is TRBV7-2; no clear D. The CDR3 loop spans 14 amino acids. The V and J ends lost 1 base and 2 bases respectively, with 7 bases between them. Per the germline V gene, CDR1 is SGHTA and CDR2 is FQGNSA. CDR3 in amino acids: CASSLVANTDTQYF. DNA for the CDR3: TGTGCCAGCAGCTTAGTAGCCAACACAGATACGCAGTATTTT.

The chain employs TRBV4-3 and TRBJ2-1; 12 nucleotides match TRBD1. Trimming at V came to 4 bases and at J to 8 bases, leaving 6 bases not matched to a gene. Germline V lookup: CDR1 LGHNA, CDR2 YSLEER. The CDR3 spans 15 residues. CDR3 in amino acids: CASSPQGTGGYEQFF. Written as DNA, the CDR3 is TGCGCCAGCAGCCCCCAAGGGACAGGGGGCTATGAGCAGTTCTTC.

This clone was counted a single time. The sample has other DNA sequences that encode this CDR3 too. J is TRBJ2-1 and V is TRBV20-1, with D unresolved. Looked up from germline, CDR1 is DFQATT and CDR2 is SNEGSKA (reference sequence). This CDR3 has 10 amino acids. Trimming removed 6 bases from V and 7 bases from J, with 7 bases in between. CDR3 bases: TGCAGTGCCCCTCTGAATGAGCAGTTCTTC. Amino acid sequence: CSAPLNEQFF.

The chain is built from TRBV5-5 and TRBJ2-5; 10 nucleotides align to TRBD2. CDR1 is SGHKS and CDR2 is YYEKEE in the germline V gene (reference sequence). The CDR3 covers 16 residues. The junction had 8 bases not matched to a gene; V was cut back by 1 base and J by 5 bases. CDR3: CASSLSPSGSTETQYF. CDR3 DNA: TGTGCCAGCAGCTTGTCTCCTAGCGGGAGCACTGAGACCCAGTACTTC.

The V gene is TRBV6-5, the J gene TRBJ1-1; D is possibly TRBD1 (5 bases). The germline V and J ends were trimmed by 6 bases and 6 bases, with 11 bases remaining between them. Germline V gives CDR1 MNHEY, CDR2 SVGAGI. The CDR3 is 12 residues long. The CDR3 spells CASRPPGAEAFF. The DNA for the CDR3 is TGTGCCAGCAGACCGCCGGGGGCTGAAGCTTTCTTT.

This chain connects TRBV28 to TRBJ2-7; the D gene is possibly TRBD1 (6 bases). The CDR3 spans 14 residues. The germline V gene encodes CDR1 MDHEN and CDR2 SYDVKM. V lost 7 bases and J lost 5, with 18 bases in between. CDR3 region: CASTNSGVRDEQYF. DNA of the CDR3: TGTGCCAGCACAAACTCAGGGGTACGCGACGAGCAGTACTTC.

This chain connects TRBV18 to TRBJ2-5, with D tentatively TRBD1 (5 bases). V lost 2 bases and J 3 bases, leaving 7 bases between the germline ends. Looked up from germline, CDR1 is KGHSH and CDR2 is LQKENI. The CDR3 covers 13 residues. The CDR3 region has the DNA TGTGCCAGCTCACCAACGACAGAAGAGACCCAGTACTTC. This codes for CASSPTTEETQYF.

For the CDR3, the DNA is TGCGCCAGCAGCCAAGATCTGGGACTAGCGCCGCCGAATGAGCAGTTCTTC. This sequence encodes CASSQDLGLAPPNEQFF. This chain connects TRBV4-3 to TRBJ2-1, with TRBD2 identical over 10 bases. The germline gives CDR1 LGHNA, CDR2 YSLEER. The length of the CDR3 is 17 residues. Trimming took 0 bases from V and 7 from J; bases not matched to a gene: 9.

V and J are TRBV29-1 and TRBJ2-7, with 7 bases that match TRBD1. Germline lookup yields CDR1 SQVTM and CDR2 ANQGSEA. The V segment lost 4 bases and the J segment 2 bases; nucleotides outside the gene matches: 5. CDR3 length: 13 residues. Here the CDR3 reads CSVAYDRAYEQYF. The CDR3 coding sequence is TGCAGCGTTGCTTATGACAGGGCCTACGAGCAGTACTTC.

In its sample, this clone was seen a few times. V is TRBV6-5 and J is TRBJ2-1; D is uncertain. The CDR3 is 15 amino acids. Per germline, CDR1 MNHEY and CDR2 SVGAGI. V dropped 0 bases and J dropped 0 bases, with 6 bases sitting between them. The CDR3 reads CASSYSGRSYNEQFF. DNA for the CDR3: TGTGCCAGCAGTTACTCGGGCCGCTCCTACAATGAGCAGTTCTTC.

Worth noting for this clone: An end of the junction differs from the germline gene, which may be a read error. Other nucleotide sequences from this sample produce the same CDR3. This chain joins TRBV6-5 and TRBJ2-7, with a tentative D call TRBD1 (6 bases). Germline values: CDR1 MNHEY, CDR2 SVGAGI. This CDR3 is 16 amino acids long. This chain's CDR3 is CASSYNGQINCYEQYF. The CDR3 DNA reads as TGCGCCAGCAGTTACAATGGACAGATAAATTGCTACGAGCAGTACTTC.

The chain carries TRBV2 and TRBJ1-2; the match to TRBD1 covers 8 bases. Unmatched junction bases numbered 13, after V lost 5 bases and J lost 8 bases. The CDR3 covers 15 residues. Looked up from germline, CDR1 is SNHLY and CDR2 is FYNNEI. The CDR3 DNA sequence: TGTGCCAGCAGTCCAAAAAGAGGACAGGGTGTGGGCTACACCTTC. Amino acid sequence: CASSPKRGQGVGYTF.

This chain connects TRBV5-1 to TRBJ1-3, with D hard to call. V was pared by 2 bases and J by 4 bases, with 7 bases between. Germline CDR1 SGHRS, CDR2 YFSETQ. The CDR3 is 13 residues long. In DNA form, the CDR3 reads TGCGCCAGCAGCTTAGGAGGAGGAAACACCATATATTTT. It codes for CASSLGGGNTIYF.

The rearrangement uses TRBV6-4 and TRBJ1-2, with 7 bases lining up with TRBD1. Germline-derived CDR1 and CDR2 are MRHNA and SNTAGT. J was trimmed by 6 bases and V by 3 bases; bases with no gene match: 4. There are 13 residues in the CDR3. The CDR3 DNA reads as TGTGCCAGCAGTGAGGCACAGGGGCATGGCTACACCTTC. It yields the protein CASSEAQGHGYTF.

The chain has TRBV6-2 or TRBV6-3 and TRBJ2-1, with TRBD2 matching 13 bases. The CDR3 spans 17 residues. The J segment lost 8 bases and the V segment lost 0 bases, leaving 7 bases of the junction unmatched. Germline loops: CDR1 MNHEY, CDR2 SVGEGT. The CDR3 DNA reads TGTGCCAGCAGTTACTCGAACACCGGGACTAGCGGGGATGAGCAGTTCTTC. Protein sequence: CASSYSNTGTSGDEQFF.

The DNA of the CDR3 is TGTGCCAGTAGTATGCCTCAACTAGCGGGAGCGGGGGATGAGCAGTTCTTC. Amino acids: CASSMPQLAGAGDEQFF. This chain joins TRBV19 and TRBJ2-1, with 11 bases aligning to TRBD2. J gave up 8 bases and V 3 bases, and 12 bases lay outside the gene matches. CDR1 is LNHDA, CDR2 SQIVND, per germline (reference sequence). This CDR3 spans 17 amino acids.

The chain couples TRBV6-5 to TRBJ1-2; 8 bases are shared with TRBD1. CDR3 length: 16 amino acids. Germline lookup yields CDR1 MNHEY and CDR2 SVGAGI. Losses at the gene ends were 2 bases for V and 4 bases for J; bases not matched to a gene: 9. CDR3 region: CASSYTSRDRTYGYTF. In DNA form, the CDR3 reads TGTGCCAGCAGTTACACTTCTAGGGACAGGACCTATGGCTACACCTTC.

The V gene is TRBV18, the J gene TRBJ1-4, with D uncertain. This CDR3 comprises 17 residues. Trimming removed 3 bases from V and 0 bases from J, with 14 bases in between. Germline assignment: CDR1 KGHSH and CDR2 LQKENI. The CDR3 DNA reads TGTGCCAGCTCACCGACGCGACTTGCTGCAACTAATGAAAAACTGTTTTTT. This translates into CASSPTRLAATNEKLFF.

The chain couples TRBV6-2 or TRBV6-3 to TRBJ1-6, with 10 bases matching TRBD1. Per germline, CDR1 MNHEY and CDR2 SVGEGT. The CDR3 spans 16 residues. The junction had 5 bases not matched to a gene; V was cut back by 0 bases and J by 9 bases. The CDR3 DNA sequence: TGTGCCAGCAGTTACTCCCCGGGACAGGGGAGTTCACCCCTCCACTTT. It encodes CASSYSPGQGSSPLHF.

V and J are TRBV28 and TRBJ1-2; perhaps TRBD1 as D (6 bases). V was trimmed by 8 bases and J by 4 bases, leaving 14 bases between them. Germline CDR1 reads MDHEN; CDR2 reads SYDVKM. This CDR3 spans 13 amino acids. The CDR3 nucleotides read TGTGCCAGCGAGAGGACAGCGCTCTATGGCTACACCTTC. Amino acids: CASERTALYGYTF.

The chain carries TRBV4-3 and TRBJ1-4; weak D call: TRBD1 (6 bases). CDR1 and CDR2 (germline): LGHNA, YSLEER. CDR3 size: 19 residues. With 0 bases removed from V and 0 bases from J, the gap between germline ends came to 17 bases. The CDR3 bases are TGCGCCAGCAGCCAAGATAATCAGGGGCGCCACGCAACTAATGAAAAACTGTTTTTT. It codes for CASSQDNQGRHATNEKLFF.

The chain couples TRBV7-3 to TRBJ2-3; the match to TRBD2 covers 16 bases. This CDR3 spans 18 amino acids. The junction had 12 bases not matched to a gene; V was cut back by 5 bases and J by 7 bases. Germline V gene lookup returns CDR1 SGHTA and CDR2 FQGTGA. CDR3 region: CASSLLPGTSGRGNTQYF. DNA for the CDR3: TGTGCCAGCAGCCTCTTACCGGGGACTAGCGGGAGGGGGAATACGCAGTATTTT.